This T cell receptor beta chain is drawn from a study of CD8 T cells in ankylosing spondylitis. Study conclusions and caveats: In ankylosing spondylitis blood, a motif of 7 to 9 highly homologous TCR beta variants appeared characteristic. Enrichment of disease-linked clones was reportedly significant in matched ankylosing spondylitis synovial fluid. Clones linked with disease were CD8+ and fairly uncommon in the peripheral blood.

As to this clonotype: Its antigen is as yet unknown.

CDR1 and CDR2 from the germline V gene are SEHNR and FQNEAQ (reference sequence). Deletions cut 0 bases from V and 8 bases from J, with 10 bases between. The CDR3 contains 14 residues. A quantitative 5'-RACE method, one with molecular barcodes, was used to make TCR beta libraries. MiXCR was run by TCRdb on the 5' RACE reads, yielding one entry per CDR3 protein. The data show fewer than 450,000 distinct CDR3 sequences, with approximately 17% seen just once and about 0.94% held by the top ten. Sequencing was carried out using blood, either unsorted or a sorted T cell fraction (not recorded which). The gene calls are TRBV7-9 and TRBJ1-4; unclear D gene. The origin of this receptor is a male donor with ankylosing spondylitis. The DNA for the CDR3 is TGTGCCAGCAGCTTAGCTGGGAGTGGAGAAAAACTGTTTTTT. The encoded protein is CASSLAGSGEKLFF.